The rows below give T cell receptor beta chains drawn from one sample of a study of CD8+ T cells in alopecia areata. Sequencing used immunoSEQ multiplex PCR; TCRdb keeps in-frame clones, though not all of them. The sample holds 250,000 to 350,000 clones, 60% seen once. This material consisted of CD4+ T cells sorted from blood, taken around week 53, from a patient treated with tofacitinib. These receptors were obtained from a human donor with alopecia areata. The CDR3 runs from the conserved cysteine through the conserved F or W. The order of the fields is V gene, D gene, J gene, clone size, CDR3 protein, CDR3 DNA. A D gene is named only where the DNA matches it firmly. Not all rows give a size; the values are once, few, many and, for expanded clones, a class.

V: TRBV30
D: NA
J: TRBJ2-1
size: NA
CDR3: CAWSYNYNEQFF
DNA: TGTGCCTGGAGTTACAACTACAATGAGCAGTTCTTC

V: TRBV5-1
D: NA
J: TRBJ2-1
size: NA
CDR3: CASSLGVGDNEQFF
DNA: TGCGCCAGCAGCTTGGGGGTAGGAGACAATGAGCAGTTCTTC

V: TRBV6-1
D: NA
J: TRBJ1-1
size: NA
CDR3: CASRGQLNTEAFF
DNA: TGTGCCAGCAGAGGACAGCTGAACACTGAAGCTTTCTTT

V: TRBV5-6
D: NA
J: TRBJ1-6
size: NA
CDR3: CASTPGTNSPLHF
DNA: TGTGCCAGCACCCCCGGGACTAATTCACCCCTCCACTTT

V: TRBV30
D: TRBD2
J: TRBJ2-2
size: NA
CDR3: CASDIPGGRYTGELFF
DNA: TGTGCCTCGGATATCCCGGGGGGGCGGTACACCGGGGAGCTGTTTTTT

V: TRBV29-1
D: NA
J: TRBJ2-7
size: NA
CDR3: CSVSGTLSYEQYF
DNA: TGCAGCGTCTCCGGGACACTCTCCTACGAGCAGTACTTC

V: TRBV13
D: TRBD2
J: TRBJ2-5
size: NA
CDR3: CASSPGLAALGGETQYF
DNA: TGTGCCAGCAGCCCCGGACTAGCGGCGCTAGGTGGGGAGACCCAGTACTTC

V: TRBV6-5
D: TRBD1
J: TRBJ1-5
size: few
CDR3: CASSSGTGPIHF
DNA: TGTGCCAGCAGTTCTGGGACAGGCCCTATCCATTTT

V: TRBV5-6
D: TRBD1
J: TRBJ2-1
size: NA
CDR3: CASSIRTGRNEQFF
DNA: TGTGCCAGCAGCATTCGGACAGGGCGTAATGAGCAGTTCTTC

V: TRBV7-9
D: TRBD1
J: TRBJ2-1
size: NA
CDR3: CASSTRQGNNEQFF
DNA: TGTGCCAGCAGCACTAGACAGGGGAACAATGAGCAGTTCTTC

V: TRBV30
D: NA
J: TRBJ2-3
size: NA
CDR3: CARTRAGKPDTQYF
DNA: TGTGCCCGGACTCGTGCGGGGAAACCAGATACGCAGTATTTT

V: TRBV4-2
D: NA
J: TRBJ2-7
size: many
CDR3: CASSQGRDLIPYEQYF
DNA: TGTGCCAGCAGCCAAGGACGAGATTTGATCCCCTACGAGCAGTACTTC

V: TRBV7-2
D: NA
J: TRBJ2-5
size: few
CDR3: CASSLTETQYF
DNA: TGTGCCAGCAGCTTAACGGAGACCCAGTACTTC

V: TRBV7-9
D: TRBD1
J: TRBJ1-2
size: NA
CDR3: CASSLQGPNYGYTF
DNA: TGTGCCAGCAGCCTACAGGGGCCGAACTATGGCTACACCTTC

V: TRBV29-1
D: NA
J: TRBJ2-2
size: few
CDR3: CSVEPVTGELFF
DNA: TGCAGCGTTGAACCAGTTACCGGGGAGCTGTTTTTT

V: TRBV9
D: NA
J: TRBJ2-1
size: NA
CDR3: CASSVGAQMAREQFF
DNA: TGTGCCAGCAGCGTAGGTGCACAAATGGCGAGGGAGCAGTTCTTC

V: TRBV27
D: TRBD1
J: TRBJ1-5
size: NA
CDR3: CASSLGGGLRNQPQHF
DNA: TGTGCCAGCAGTTTGGGAGGGGGCCTTCGAAATCAGCCCCAGCATTTT

V: TRBV2
D: NA
J: TRBJ2-5
size: NA
CDR3: CASSGRPRETQYF
DNA: TGTGCCAGCAGTGGACGGCCGAGGGAGACCCAGTACTTC

V: TRBV20-1
D: NA
J: TRBJ2-5
size: NA
CDR3: CSARPLETQYF
DNA: TGCAGTGCTAGACCCCTAGAGACCCAGTACTTC

V: TRBV7-2
D: NA
J: TRBJ2-7
size: few
CDR3: CASSLRGVAYEQYF
DNA: TGTGCCAGCAGCTTAAGAGGGGTCGCCTACGAGCAGTACTTC

V: TRBV4-3
D: NA
J: TRBJ1-4
size: NA
CDR3: CASSPTGASNEKLFF
DNA: TGCGCCAGCAGCCCGACTGGGGCCAGTAATGAAAAACTGTTTTTT

V: TRBV6-5
D: TRBD1
J: TRBJ2-7
size: few
CDR3: CASRFNRGSYEQYF
DNA: TGTGCCAGCAGATTTAACAGGGGATCCTACGAGCAGTACTTC

V: TRBV29-1
D: NA
J: TRBJ2-2
size: NA
CDR3: CSVSLQAGELFF
DNA: TGCAGCGTTTCCCTACAGGCCGGGGAGCTGTTTTTT

V: TRBV6-5
D: NA
J: TRBJ1-6
size: NA
CDR3: CASSPREGNNSPLHF
DNA: TGTGCCAGCAGTCCCCGTGAGGGGAATAATTCACCCCTCCACTTT

V: TRBV11-2
D: NA
J: TRBJ2-2
size: NA
CDR3: CASSLMTLSSGELFF
DNA: TGTGCCAGCAGCTTGATGACACTATCGTCCGGGGAGCTGTTTTTT

V: TRBV9
D: TRBD2
J: TRBJ2-3
size: NA
CDR3: CASSVVAGGTDTQYF
DNA: TGTGCCAGCAGCGTCGTAGCGGGGGGCACAGATACGCAGTATTTT

V: TRBV30
D: NA
J: TRBJ2-7
size: NA
CDR3: CAWSATTSGHEQYF
DNA: TGTGCCTGGAGTGCTACAACCTCGGGGCACGAGCAGTACTTC

V: TRBV9
D: NA
J: TRBJ1-6
size: NA
CDR3: CASSVVPSSYNSPLHF
DNA: TGTGCCAGCAGCGTAGTCCCGAGCTCCTATAATTCACCCCTCCACTTT

V: TRBV30
D: NA
J: TRBJ2-7
size: NA
CDR3: CAWSVTRRGQGWKQYF
DNA: TGTGCCTGGAGTGTCACCCGGCGGGGCCAGGGGTGGAAGCAGTACTTC

V: TRBV30
D: NA
J: TRBJ2-7
size: NA
CDR3: CAWSVMGGSYEQYF
DNA: TGTGCCTGGAGTGTAATGGGCGGTTCCTACGAGCAGTACTTC

V: TRBV29-1
D: TRBD2
J: TRBJ2-3
size: once
CDR3: CSGRTSGTDTQYF
DNA: TGCAGCGGCCGGACTAGCGGCACAGATACGCAGTATTTT

V: TRBV29-1
D: TRBD2
J: TRBJ2-3
size: NA
CDR3: CSVAGLAGGGDTQYF
DNA: TGCAGCGTTGCGGGACTAGCGGGGGGCGGGGATACGCAGTATTTT

V: TRBV6-5
D: NA
J: TRBJ1-2
size: NA
CDR3: CASSYLGAGGYTF
DNA: TGTGCCAGCAGTTACTTGGGGGCAGGCGGCTACACCTTC

V: TRBV27
D: NA
J: TRBJ2-5
size: NA
CDR3: CASSTGSRQETQYF
DNA: TGTGCCAGCAGTACAGGGTCGAGGCAAGAGACCCAGTACTTC

V: TRBV7-9
D: NA
J: TRBJ2-2
size: NA
CDR3: CASSSSGRTGELFF
DNA: TGTGCCAGCAGCTCCTCCGGACGCACCGGGGAGCTGTTTTTT

V: TRBV4-3
D: TRBD1
J: TRBJ1-5
size: NA
CDR3: CASSPGQNQPQHF
DNA: TGCGCCAGCAGCCCGGGACAGAATCAGCCCCAGCATTTT

V: TRBV29-1
D: NA
J: TRBJ1-4
size: NA
CDR3: CSGSLGKEKLFF
DNA: TGCAGCGGGTCCTTGGGGAAGGAAAAACTGTTTTTT

V: TRBV6-5
D: NA
J: TRBJ1-5
size: NA
CDR3: CASSTGGNQPQHF
DNA: TGTGCCAGCAGCACAGGCGGCAATCAGCCCCAGCATTTT

V: TRBV30
D: NA
J: TRBJ1-2
size: few
CDR3: CAWNEADGYTF
DNA: TGTGCCTGGAATGAAGCCGATGGCTACACCTTC

V: TRBV18
D: NA
J: TRBJ2-7
size: NA
CDR3: CASSLGPSPYEQYF
DNA: TGTGCCAGCTCACTCGGACCTTCACCCTACGAGCAGTACTTC

V: TRBV30
D: NA
J: TRBJ2-5
size: NA
CDR3: CAWTTLQVSEPWQETQYF
DNA: TGTGCCTGGACCACCCTTCAGGTTTCAGAACCGTGGCAAGAGACCCAGTACTTC

V: TRBV7-9
D: NA
J: TRBJ1-6
size: NA
CDR3: CASSFGTNNSPLHF
DNA: TGTGCCAGCAGCTTTGGGACGAATAATTCACCCCTCCACTTT

V: TRBV7-2
D: TRBD2
J: TRBJ2-5
size: few
CDR3: CASSFQRGTQETQYF
DNA: TGTGCCAGCAGCTTTCAGCGGGGGACACAAGAGACCCAGTACTTC

V: TRBV5-6
D: NA
J: TRBJ1-2
size: NA
CDR3: CASSLDYSYGYTF
DNA: TGTGCCAGCAGTTTGGACTACAGCTATGGCTACACCTTC

V: TRBV25-1
D: NA
J: TRBJ1-2
size: few
CDR3: CASSVGYGYTF
DNA: TGTGCCAGCAGTGTCGGGTACGGCTACACCTTC

V: TRBV9
D: NA
J: TRBJ1-1
size: NA
CDR3: CASSPSLGTAFF
DNA: TGTGCCAGCAGCCCCTCATTGGGGACGGCTTTCTTT

V: TRBV19
D: TRBD1
J: TRBJ2-2
size: NA
CDR3: CASLRTGLVTGELFF
DNA: TGTGCCAGCCTGAGGACAGGGTTGGTCACCGGGGAGCTGTTTTTT

V: TRBV2
D: NA
J: TRBJ2-7
size: NA
CDR3: CASRQTGNEQYF
DNA: TGTGCCAGCAGACAAACGGGGAACGAGCAGTACTTC

V: TRBV27
D: NA
J: TRBJ1-6
size: few
CDR3: CASSLSGTTYNSPLHF
DNA: TGTGCCAGCAGTTTATCCGGGACAACCTATAATTCACCCCTCCACTTT

V: TRBV20-1
D: TRBD1
J: TRBJ1-2
size: once
CDR3: CSAWDRYGYTF
DNA: TGCAGTGCCTGGGACAGGTATGGCTACACCTTC

V: TRBV9
D: NA
J: TRBJ1-6
size: NA
CDR3: CASSVSGDNSPLHF
DNA: TGTGCCAGCAGCGTATCCGGGGACAATTCACCCCTCCACTTT

V: TRBV29-1
D: NA
J: TRBJ2-5
size: NA
CDR3: CSVLTGETQYF
DNA: TGCAGCGTCCTGACAGGAGAGACCCAGTACTTC

V: TRBV7-3
D: TRBD2
J: TRBJ2-3
size: NA
CDR3: CASSPVPGLAGGSTDTQYF
DNA: TGTGCCAGCAGCCCCGTCCCGGGACTAGCGGGGGGTAGCACAGATACGCAGTATTTT

V: TRBV5-6
D: NA
J: TRBJ1-1
size: few
CDR3: CASSLPGAGTEAFF
DNA: TGTGCCAGCAGCTTACCGGGGGCTGGCACTGAAGCTTTCTTT

V: TRBV9
D: NA
J: TRBJ1-3
size: NA
CDR3: CASSDQGSGNTIYF
DNA: TGTGCCAGCAGCGACCAGGGGTCCGGAAACACCATATATTTT

V: TRBV13
D: NA
J: TRBJ2-7
size: NA
CDR3: CASSPWTPNEQYF
DNA: TGTGCCAGCAGCCCTTGGACTCCAAACGAGCAGTACTTC